A selection of T cell receptor beta chains follows, all from one sample in a study of sequential checkpoint blockade in melanoma. Some clones are missing from TCRdb's copy, which holds only in-frame ones; the method was immunoSEQ multiplex PCR. Of 2,000 to 3,000 clones detected, 26% appear once; the ten largest clones hold roughly 15%. This specimen was tumor tissue (inferred from file names), taken from a patient given nivolumab and ipilimumab in sequence. The receptors derive from a human donor with melanoma. Both conserved end residues are part of each CDR3. The D gene is left open where the match is weak. Only part of the rows carry a size: once, few, many, or a class if the clone is expanded.

>.|TRBV6-8|TRBJ2-7|TRBD2
CASSYSGGGPYEQYF
TGTGCCAGCAGTTACTCTGGCGGGGGGCCCTACGAGCAGTACTTC
>.|TRBV5-1|TRBJ2-7|TRBD2
CASSYAGTSGEEQYF
TGCGCCAGCAGCTACGCCGGGACTAGCGGCGAAGAGCAGTACTTC
>.|TRBV6-8|TRBJ2-7|.
CASSWLGDYEQYF
TGTGCCAGCAGTTGGTTAGGAGACTACGAGCAGTACTTC
>.|TRBV19|TRBJ1-1|.
CASIALAKAFF
TGTGCCAGTATAGCCCTCGCTAAAGCTTTCTTT
>.|TRBV7-7|TRBJ2-7|.
CASSFQGPSYEQYF
TGTGCCAGCAGCTTCCAGGGTCCCTCCTACGAGCAGTACTTC
>few|TRBV9|TRBJ2-5|.
CASSVGNGGPETQYF
TGTGCCAGCAGCGTAGGTAACGGGGGGCCTGAGACCCAGTACTTC
>few|TRBV6-8|TRBJ1-2|TRBD1
CASRAGGRGYTF
TGTGCCAGCAGGGCAGGGGGTAGAGGCTACACCTTC
>.|TRBV5-1|TRBJ2-6|TRBD1
CASRGQGSGANVLTF
TGCGCCAGCCGCGGACAGGGCTCTGGGGCCAACGTCCTGACTTTC
>few|TRBV6-8|TRBJ2-1|.
CASSANRVNEQFF
TGTGCCAGCAGTGCTAACAGGGTCAATGAGCAGTTCTTC
>few|TRBV6-8|TRBJ2-3|.
CASSLSNRGGGDTQYF
TGTGCCAGCAGTTTATCGAACAGGGGGGGAGGAGATACGCAGTATTTT
>few|TRBV6-8|TRBJ2-2|.
CASRVSGGLGELFF
TGTGCCAGCAGGGTCTCAGGGGGACTCGGGGAGCTGTTTTTT
>few|TRBV11-3|TRBJ2-2|TRBD2
CASSSSGGYTGELFF
TGTGCCAGCAGCTCTAGCGGGGGATACACCGGGGAGCTGTTTTTT
>medium-sized|TRBV7-4|TRBJ2-3|.
CASSLTGIDTQYF
TGTGCCAGCAGCTTAACGGGAATAGATACGCAGTATTTT
>.|TRBV6-8|TRBJ1-1|.
CASSPRQFTNTEAFF
TGTGCCAGCAGTCCGCGACAGTTCACGAACACTGAAGCTTTCTTT
>.|TRBV5-1|TRBJ2-1|.
CASSLAISEATRPFF
TGCGCCAGCAGCTTGGCGATATCGGAGGCCACCAGACCGTTCTTC
>.|TRBV25-1|TRBJ2-2|.
CASSWTYDANTGELFF
TGTGCCAGCAGTTGGACGTACGACGCGAACACCGGGGAGCTGTTTTTT
>few|TRBV9|TRBJ2-1|TRBD2
CASTLSGAKQFF
TGTGCCAGCACCCTAAGCGGGGCCAAGCAGTTCTTC
>.|TRBV11-3|TRBJ2-5|TRBD2
CASSLGLAGAGETQYF
TGTGCCAGCAGCTTAGGACTAGCGGGGGCGGGAGAGACCCAGTACTTC
>.|TRBV11-3|TRBJ2-6|.
CASSLVGQGANVLTF
TGTGCCAGCAGCTTGGTAGGCCAGGGGGCCAACGTCCTGACTTTC
>few|TRBV11-3|TRBJ2-7|.
CATSKGGKLTYEQYF
TGTGCCACCAGCAAAGGGGGGAAGCTTACCTACGAGCAGTACTTC
>few|TRBV9|TRBJ1-3|.
CASSTSGNTIYF
TGTGCCAGCAGCACCTCTGGAAACACCATATATTTT
>.|TRBV30|TRBJ2-2|.
CAWLFAGELFF
TGTGCCTGGCTTTTCGCCGGGGAGCTGTTTTTT
>.|TRBV6-8|TRBJ2-5|TRBD2
CASSPISGVGETQYF
TGTGCCAGCAGCCCTATTAGCGGGGTTGGAGAGACCCAGTACTTC
>large|TRBV6-8|TRBJ2-2|TRBD1
CASSSQGANTGELFF
TGTGCCAGCAGTTCACAGGGGGCCAACACCGGGGAGCTGTTTTTT
>few|TRBV19|TRBJ2-1|.
CASSINTGLSFDEQFF
TGTGCCAGTAGTATAAATACGGGTCTGAGCTTCGATGAGCAGTTCTTC
>.|TRBV10-2|TRBJ2-5|.
CASMAGGETQYF
TGCGCCAGCATGGCCGGGGGAGAGACCCAGTACTTC
>medium-sized|TRBV6-8|TRBJ1-2|.
CASKILQGNYGYTF
TGTGCCAGCAAGATTCTACAGGGAAACTATGGCTACACCTTC
>.|TRBV5-1|TRBJ1-6|TRBD1
CASSRTGNDSPLHF
TGCGCCAGCAGCAGGACAGGGAACGATTCACCCCTCCACTTT
>.|TRBV6-8|TRBJ2-2|TRBD1
CASSYSEGAGGELFF
TGTGCCAGCAGTTACTCTGAGGGGGCGGGTGGGGAGCTGTTTTTT
>.|TRBV19|TRBJ1-1|TRBD1
CASSMVTGGARGTEAFF
TGTGCCAGTAGTATGGTAACAGGGGGGGCCCGAGGGACTGAAGCTTTCTTT
>many|TRBV11-3|TRBJ1-2|TRBD1
CASSLGGTGGAYGYTF
TGTGCCAGCAGCTTAGGGGGGACAGGGGGCGCCTATGGCTACACCTTC
>.|TRBV18|TRBJ1-2|TRBD1
CASSPQGAYGYTF
TGTGCCAGCTCACCACAGGGGGCCTACGGCTACACCTTC
>.|TRBV6-8|TRBJ1-4|.
CASMGGYGEKLFF
TGTGCCAGCATGGGAGGTTACGGGGAAAAACTGTTTTTT
>.|TRBV4-1|TRBJ2-7|TRBD2
CASSQDRTSGGAEQYF
TGCGCCAGCAGCCAAGATCGGACTAGCGGGGGGGCCGAGCAGTACTTC
>.|TRBV19|TRBJ2-1|.
CASSGPTGTSYNEQFF
TGTGCCAGTAGTGGTCCGACTGGGACCTCCTACAATGAGCAGTTCTTC
>few|TRBV23-1|TRBJ1-1|.
CASSVEGLTEAFF
TGCGCCAGCAGCGTAGAAGGGCTCACTGAAGCTTTCTTT
>few|TRBV11-3|TRBJ1-1|.
CASSPKQKMNTEAFF
TGTGCCAGCAGCCCCAAACAGAAGATGAACACTGAAGCTTTCTTT
>.|TRBV10-2|TRBJ2-5|.
CASILSGLGETQYF
TGCGCCAGCATCCTTAGCGGTTTGGGAGAGACCCAGTACTTC
>.|TRBV19|TRBJ1-5|.
CASSMMDSFNQPQHF
TGTGCCAGTAGTATGATGGACAGTTTCAATCAGCCCCAGCATTTT
>few|TRBV10-2|TRBJ2-2|TRBD2
CASSSSGGESGELFF
TGCGCCAGCAGCTCCTCGGGGGGAGAGAGCGGGGAGCTGTTTTTT
>few|TRBV6-8|TRBJ1-3|.
CASSPGRLSGNTIYF
TGTGCCAGCAGTCCTGGACGGCTCTCTGGAAACACCATATATTTT
>.|TRBV6-8|TRBJ2-1|TRBD1
CASSYFQGANEQFF
TGTGCCAGCAGTTACTTTCAGGGGGCCAATGAGCAGTTCTTC
>large|TRBV9|TRBJ1-1|.
CARRTGSDTEAFF
TGTGCCAGACGAACAGGGTCAGACACTGAAGCTTTCTTT